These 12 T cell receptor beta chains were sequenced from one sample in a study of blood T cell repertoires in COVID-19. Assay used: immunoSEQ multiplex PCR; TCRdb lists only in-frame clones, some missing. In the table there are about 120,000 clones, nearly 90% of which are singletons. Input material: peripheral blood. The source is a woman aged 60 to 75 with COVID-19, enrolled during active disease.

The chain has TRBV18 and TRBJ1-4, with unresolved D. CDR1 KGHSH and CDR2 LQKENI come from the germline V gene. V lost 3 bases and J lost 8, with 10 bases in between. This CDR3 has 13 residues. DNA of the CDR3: TGTGCCAGCTCACCGCGCCGGGTGGAAAAACTGTTTTTT. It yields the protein CASSPRRVEKLFF.

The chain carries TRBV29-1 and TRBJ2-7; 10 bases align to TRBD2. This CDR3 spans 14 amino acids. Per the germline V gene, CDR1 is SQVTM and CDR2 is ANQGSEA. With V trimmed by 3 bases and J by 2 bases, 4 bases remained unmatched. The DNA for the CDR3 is TGCAGCGTTGAGCGAGCGGGGGGGACCTACGAGCAGTACTTC. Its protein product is CSVERAGGTYEQYF.

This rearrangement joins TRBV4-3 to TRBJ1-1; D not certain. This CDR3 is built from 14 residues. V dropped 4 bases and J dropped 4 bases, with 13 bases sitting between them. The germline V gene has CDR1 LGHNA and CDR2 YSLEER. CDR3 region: CASSPGVAITEAFF. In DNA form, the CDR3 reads TGCGCCAGCAGCCCCGGGGTGGCCATCACTGAAGCTTTCTTT.

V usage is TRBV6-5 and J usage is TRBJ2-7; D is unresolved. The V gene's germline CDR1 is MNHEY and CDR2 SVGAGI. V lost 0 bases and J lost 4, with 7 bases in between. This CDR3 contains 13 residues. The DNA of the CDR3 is TGTGCCAGCAGTTACTCGAGCATGTACGAGCAGTACTTC. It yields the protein CASSYSSMYEQYF.

CDR3 sequence reads: CASSPLSVGHEQYF. In nucleotides, the CDR3 is TGTGCCAGCAGCCCTCTCTCGGTGGGGCACGAGCAGTACTTC. J is TRBJ2-7 and V is TRBV3-1 (or the pseudogene TRBV3-2); maybe TRBD1 (5 bases). CDR3 length: 14 residues. The ends were cut back, 4 bases at V and 5 bases at J, with 15 bases in the middle. CDR1 is LGHDT, CDR2 YNNKEL, per germline (reference sequence).

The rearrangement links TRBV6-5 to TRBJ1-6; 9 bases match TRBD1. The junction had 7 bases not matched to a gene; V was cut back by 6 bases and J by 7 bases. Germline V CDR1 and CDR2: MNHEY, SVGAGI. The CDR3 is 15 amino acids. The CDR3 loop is CASRSTGGANSPLHF. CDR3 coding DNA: TGTGCCAGCAGATCCACAGGGGGCGCAAATTCACCCCTCCACTTT.

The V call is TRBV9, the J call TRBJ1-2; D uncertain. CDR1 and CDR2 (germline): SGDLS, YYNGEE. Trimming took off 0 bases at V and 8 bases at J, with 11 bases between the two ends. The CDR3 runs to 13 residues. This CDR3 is CASSVGRSGGYTF. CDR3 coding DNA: TGTGCCAGCAGCGTAGGGCGGTCGGGAGGCTACACCTTC.

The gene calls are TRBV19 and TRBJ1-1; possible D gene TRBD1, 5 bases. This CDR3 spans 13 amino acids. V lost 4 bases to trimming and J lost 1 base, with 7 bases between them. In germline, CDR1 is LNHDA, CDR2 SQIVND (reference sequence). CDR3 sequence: CASSTTGNTEAFF. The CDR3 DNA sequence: TGTGCCAGTAGTACAACAGGGAACACTGAAGCTTTCTTT.

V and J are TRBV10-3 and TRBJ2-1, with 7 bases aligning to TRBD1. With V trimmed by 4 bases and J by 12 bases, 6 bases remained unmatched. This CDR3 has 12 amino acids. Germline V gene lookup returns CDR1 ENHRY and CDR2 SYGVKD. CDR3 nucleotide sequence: TGTGCCATCAGTGTAGACAGGGTTGGGCAGTTCTTC. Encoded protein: CAISVDRVGQFF.

CDR3 in DNA: TGTGCCAGCAGCCAGGACAGGGGTTTGTATCAGCCCCAGCATTTT. Encoded protein: CASSQDRGLYQPQHF. The chain carries TRBV4-2 and TRBJ1-5; 9 bases align to TRBD1. The length of the CDR3 is 15 residues. J was trimmed by 5 bases and V by 3 bases; bases with no gene match: 5. CDR1 and CDR2 from the germline V gene are LGHNA and YNFKEQ.

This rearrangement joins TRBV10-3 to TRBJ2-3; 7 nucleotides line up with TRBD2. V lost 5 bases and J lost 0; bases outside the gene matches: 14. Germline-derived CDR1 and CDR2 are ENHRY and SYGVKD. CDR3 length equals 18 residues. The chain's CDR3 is CAISISVLGGTSTDTQYF. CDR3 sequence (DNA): TGTGCCATCAGTATATCTGTCCTCGGGGGGACTAGCACAGATACGCAGTATTTT.

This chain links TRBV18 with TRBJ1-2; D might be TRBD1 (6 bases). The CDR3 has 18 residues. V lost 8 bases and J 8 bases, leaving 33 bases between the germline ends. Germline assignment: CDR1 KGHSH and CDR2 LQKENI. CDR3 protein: CASQTTEQTGQMWGGYTF. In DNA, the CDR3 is TGTGCCAGCCAAACGACTGAACAGACAGGCCAGATGTGGGGCGGCTACACCTTC.